Given below is one TCR beta chain in context. Sequencing was performed with immunoSEQ multiplex PCR; in TCRdb, only in-frame clones are kept and a portion is missing. The sample contains some 10,000 clones, about 89% of which appear only once. The record originates from a study of T cell changes during pregnancy in multiple sclerosis. Germline V CDR1 and CDR2: SGDLS, YYNGEE. CDR3 length equals 15 residues. Trimming left V 2 bases short and J 2 bases short, with 10 bases between. The sequences come from CD8+ T cells from peripheral blood mononuclear cells, collected in the first trimester of pregnancy. The TCR originated in a female donor in good health, enrolled as a control in a pregnancy study. The J gene is TRBJ2-2, the V gene TRBV9; tentative D call: TRBD1 (5 bases). CDR3 coding DNA: TGTGCCAGCAGCGTTGACAGCCCTAACACCGGGGAGCTGTTTTTT. Protein sequence: CASSVDSPNTGELFF.